The rows below give T cell receptor beta chains drawn from one sample of a study of beta chain features in type 1 diabetes. Assay used: immunoSEQ multiplex PCR; TCRdb lists only in-frame clones, some missing. This table has approximately 44,000 clones, approximately 68% appearing once. The sample comprised Tregs from blood. The receptor set was obtained from a woman under 30 with type 1 diabetes. Both conserved end residues are part of each CDR3. Each record gives: V gene, CDR3 length, J gene, CDR3 protein.

TRBV10-3	13	TRBJ2-7	CAIGASGGVEQYF
TRBV7-2	13	TRBJ2-4	CASAWVRENIQYF
TRBV5-6	15	TRBJ1-2	CASSSLPQGGYGYTF
TRBV18	13	TRBJ1-5	CASSIQADQPQHF
TRBV27	15	TRBJ1-5	CASSLSWRGDQPQHF
TRBV14	13	TRBJ2-3	CASSQVFRDRQYF
TRBV7-9	13	TRBJ2-7	CASSPDSSYEQYF
TRBV19	15	TRBJ2-1	CASSTSRSSYNEQFF
TRBV4-3	13	TRBJ2-5	CASSQVVQETQYF
TRBV6-5	15	TRBJ2-2	CAGRLQGAKTGELFF
TRBV5-1	19	TRBJ2-7	CASNPGPGGRAGLAYEQYF
TRBV11-2	16	TRBJ1-2	CASSPSMPGPRYGYTF
TRBV9	18	TRBJ2-3	CASSVTGLAGLSTDTQYF
TRBV28	12	TRBJ1-2	CASSLLFYGYTF
TRBV5-1	13	TRBJ2-5	CASSGTSSETQYF
TRBV18	18	TRBJ2-6	CASSPPGWSGSGANVLTF
TRBV6-6	14	TRBJ2-7	CASSLTSGAYEQYF
TRBV4-3	14	TRBJ2-3	CASSRGLAIDTQYF
TRBV7-2	18	TRBJ2-5	CASSRGQGAIRSGETQYF
TRBV18	14	TRBJ2-7	CASSPGLPEYEQYF
TRBV6-6	15	TRBJ1-1	CASSNGGTGENGAFF
TRBV6-1	13	TRBJ1-2	CASSERLFYGYTF
TRBV12-5	19	TRBJ2-6	CASGLVLIGGSPGANVLTF
TRBV10-3	16	TRBJ2-1	CAITSGLAGDYNEQFF
TRBV4-1	17	TRBJ2-7	CASSQGTVHSTPSEQYF
TRBV25-1	14	TRBJ2-1	CASSELPPGNEQFF
TRBV7-3	17	TRBJ2-2	CASSENRDSLETGELFF
TRBV5-6	14	TRBJ1-2	CASSPDRGRYGYTF
TRBV5-6	15	TRBJ1-5	CASSFWDRSNQPQHF
TRBV5-1	18	TRBJ2-6	CASSLLWGTYSGANVLTF
TRBV6-6	11	TRBJ2-3	CASSLTDTQYF
TRBV4-3	13	TRBJ2-7	CASSQDRAYEQYF
TRBV7-9	13	TRBJ1-4	CASSFLTNEKLFF
TRBV5-1	17	TRBJ1-2	CASSGPGQGFTNYGYTF
TRBV18	12	TRBJ2-3	CASSLQQDTQYF
TRBV2	10	TRBJ1-2	CASKTLGYTF
TRBV7-2	13	TRBJ1-1	CASSLQGTTLAFF
TRBV10-3	15	TRBJ1-5	CATSESNSRGQPQHF
TRBV11-2	13	TRBJ2-7	CASSLDRTYEQYF
TRBV5-6	14	TRBJ1-2	CASSLTGSLYGYTF
TRBV14	15	TRBJ2-1	CASSLPGTVYNEQFF
TRBV29-1	12	TRBJ2-5	CSVGAQDAAQYF
TRBV18	12	TRBJ2-3	CASSPKGDTQYF
TRBV15	15	TRBJ2-2	CATSGRQRATGELFF